The entry that follows covers one T cell receptor beta chain sequence. Libraries were prepared by immunoSEQ multiplex PCR; TCRdb keeps only in-frame clonotypes and omits some of them. The sample holds 200,000 to 250,000 clones, 90% seen once. Grouping used clinical history reported by participants in a survey and questionnaire. This CDR3 contains 13 residues. The J segment lost 11 bases and the V segment lost 4 bases, leaving 9 bases of the junction unmatched. Germline-derived CDR1 and CDR2 are LNHNV and YYDKDF (reference sequence). The sample belongs to a study of blood T cell repertoires in COVID-19. Across the whole study: Researchers got acute and convalescent COVID-19 samples from the United States, Italy and Spain.

This receptor was taken from a man aged 25-40 years who had been exposed to COVID-19. Material for sequencing was PBMCs or T cells enriched from blood (not recorded which). V and J are TRBV15 and TRBJ1-1, with TRBD1 matching over 8 bases. For the CDR3, the DNA is TGTGCCACCAGCACCACTGACAGGGGCCCGGCTTTCTTT. Protein product: CATSTTDRGPAFF.